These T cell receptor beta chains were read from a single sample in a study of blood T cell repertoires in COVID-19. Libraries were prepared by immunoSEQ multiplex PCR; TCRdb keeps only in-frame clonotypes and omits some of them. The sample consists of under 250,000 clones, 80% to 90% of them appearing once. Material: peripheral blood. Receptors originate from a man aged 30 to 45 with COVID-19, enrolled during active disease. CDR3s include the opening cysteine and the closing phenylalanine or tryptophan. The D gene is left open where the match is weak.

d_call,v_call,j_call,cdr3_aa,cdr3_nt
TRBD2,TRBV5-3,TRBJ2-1,CARSLRTSGRVYEQFF,TGTGCCAGAAGCTTGAGAACTAGCGGGAGGGTCTATGAGCAGTTCTTC
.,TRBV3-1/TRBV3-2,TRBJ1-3,CASSSGAGAGNTIYF,TGTGCCAGCAGTTCCGGGGCAGGGGCGGGAAACACCATATATTTT
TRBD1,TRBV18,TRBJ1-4,CASSTGTGGEKLFF,TGTGCCAGCTCGACCGGGACAGGGGGTGAAAAACTGTTTTTT
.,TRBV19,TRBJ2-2,CAAGRTSNTGELFF,TGTGCCGCCGGTCGAACTTCGAACACCGGGGAGCTGTTTTTT
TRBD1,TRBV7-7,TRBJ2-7,CASSLRQGAPYEQYF,TGTGCCAGCAGCTTACGACAGGGGGCCCCCTACGAGCAGTACTTC
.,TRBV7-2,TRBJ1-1,CASSLEPGTGGAFF,TGTGCCAGCAGCTTAGAGCCCGGCACGGGGGGAGCTTTCTTT
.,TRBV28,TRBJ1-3,CASSTTFSGNTIYF,TGTGCCAGCAGCACTACCTTCTCTGGAAACACCATATATTTT
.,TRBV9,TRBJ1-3,CASSVDGGISGNTIYF,TGTGCCAGCAGCGTAGATGGGGGCATCTCTGGAAACACCATATATTTT
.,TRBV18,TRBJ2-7,CASSPAGYYEQYF,TGTGCCAGCTCACCGGCGGGTTACTACGAGCAGTACTTC
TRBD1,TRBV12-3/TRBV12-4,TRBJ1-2,CASSRGQGRGYTF,TGTGCCAGCAGCCGAGGACAGGGACGGGGCTACACCTTC
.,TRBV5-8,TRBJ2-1,CASSLDPTRDEQFF,TGTGCCAGCAGCTTGGATCCCACTAGGGATGAGCAGTTCTTC
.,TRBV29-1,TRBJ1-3,CSVVGEDVRPPGNTIYF,TGCAGCGTTGTAGGGGAGGACGTTCGACCCCCTGGAAACACCATATATTTT
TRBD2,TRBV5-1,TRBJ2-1,CASRLAGGPANEQFF,TGCGCCAGCAGACTAGCGGGGGGGCCCGCCAATGAGCAGTTCTTC
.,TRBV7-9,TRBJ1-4,CASSQGGSLANEKLFF,TGTGCCAGCAGCCAAGGCGGGAGCTTGGCTAATGAAAAACTGTTTTTT
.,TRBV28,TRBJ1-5,CASSLRRGNQPQHF,TGTGCCAGCAGTTTGAGGCGCGGAAATCAGCCCCAGCATTTT
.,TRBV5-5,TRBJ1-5,CASSLSLGVQHF,TGTGCCAGCAGCCTTAGCTTAGGAGTCCAGCATTTT
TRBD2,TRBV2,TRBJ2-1,CASNPLAGGPNEQFF,TGTGCCAGCAATCCACTAGCGGGGGGGCCTAATGAGCAGTTCTTC
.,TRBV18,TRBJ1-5,CASSTTRNRDSNQPQHF,TGTGCCAGCTCAACGACACGCAACAGGGATAGCAATCAGCCCCAGCATTTT
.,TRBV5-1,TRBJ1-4,CASSGQGTNEKLFF,TGCGCCAGCAGCGGCCAGGGAACTAATGAAAAACTGTTTTTT
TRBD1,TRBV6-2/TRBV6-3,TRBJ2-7,CASSYLQGVTYEQYF,TGTGCCAGCAGTTACTTGCAGGGGGTAACTTACGAGCAGTACTTC
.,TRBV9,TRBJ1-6,CASSAQVDLNSPLHF,TGTGCCAGCAGCGCCCAGGTAGACCTTAATTCACCCCTCCACTTT
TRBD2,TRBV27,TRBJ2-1,CASSFYSTSGNEQFF,TGTGCCAGCAGTTTTTATTCGACTAGCGGAAATGAGCAGTTCTTC